The rows below give T cell receptor beta chains drawn from one sample of a study of blood T cell repertoires in COVID-19. Method: immunoSEQ multiplex PCR; TCRdb's copy keeps in-frame clones and lacks some. The sample records tens of thousands of clones, around 86% being singletons. The sequenced material came from peripheral blood. These receptors all come from a man aged 50-59 years with active COVID-19. The CDR3 runs from the conserved cysteine through the conserved F or W. A D gene is named only where the DNA matches it firmly. Size is omitted from some rows. Given values are once, few, many or a class for expanded clones.

j_call d_call v_call clone_size cdr3_aa cdr3_nt
TRBJ2-3 TRBD2 TRBV30 - CAWSGERGSTDTQYF TGTGCCTGGAGTGGGGAGCGGGGGAGCACAGATACGCAGTATTTT
TRBJ1-2 TRBD1 TRBV7-2 - CASSLTGFGYTF TGTGCCAGCAGCTTGACAGGGTTCGGCTACACCTTC
TRBJ2-3 TRBD1 TRBV4-1 - CASSQDLTGDRHGSTDTQYF TGCGCCAGCAGCCAAGATCTTACAGGGGACAGGCATGGTAGCACAGATACGCAGTATTTT
TRBJ1-2 - TRBV18 - CASSPPNRNYGYTF TGTGCCAGCTCACCACCGAACAGAAACTATGGCTACACCTTC
TRBJ2-1 - TRBV7-3 - CASSFNDRLNNEQFF TGTGCCAGCAGCTTCAATGACAGGCTAAACAATGAGCAGTTCTTC
TRBJ1-1 - TRBV6-2/TRBV6-3 - CASSAFPLPGVTDTEAFF TGTGCCAGCAGTGCTTTCCCGCTACCGGGGGTAACGGACACTGAAGCTTTCTTT
TRBJ2-7 TRBD1 TRBV6-2/TRBV6-3 - CASSDRDRKSLEQYF TGTGCCAGCAGTGACCGGGACAGGAAGAGTTTGGAGCAGTACTTC
TRBJ2-1 - TRBV5-1 - CASSLSGSEQFF TGCGCCAGCAGCTTGTCGGGGAGTGAGCAGTTCTTC
TRBJ2-7 TRBD1 TRBV4-2 - CASSLAVTGSYEQYF TGTGCCAGCAGCCTAGCCGTGACAGGGTCCTACGAGCAGTACTTC
TRBJ1-3 - TRBV4-3 - CASSQRAPNAGNTIYF TGCGCCAGCAGCCAAAGAGCTCCAAACGCTGGAAACACCATATATTTT
TRBJ2-1 - TRBV30 once CAMDGRGTYKGGYNEQFF TGTGCCATGGACGGCAGGGGGACCTACAAAGGGGGGTACAATGAGCAGTTCTTC
TRBJ1-2 - TRBV7-2 - CASSLAGYGYTF TGTGCCAGCAGCTTAGCCGGGTATGGCTACACCTTC
TRBJ1-4 - TRBV29-1 - CSVETTGATNEKLFF TGCAGCGTTGAAACTACAGGTGCAACTAATGAAAAACTGTTTTTT
TRBJ1-4 - TRBV10-3 - CASRVGLNEKLFF TGTGCCAGCCGGGTGGGACTAAATGAAAAACTGTTTTTT
TRBJ1-4 - TRBV18 - CASSPQGLATNEKLFF TGTGCCAGCTCACCTCAGGGCCTAGCAACTAATGAAAAACTGTTTTTT